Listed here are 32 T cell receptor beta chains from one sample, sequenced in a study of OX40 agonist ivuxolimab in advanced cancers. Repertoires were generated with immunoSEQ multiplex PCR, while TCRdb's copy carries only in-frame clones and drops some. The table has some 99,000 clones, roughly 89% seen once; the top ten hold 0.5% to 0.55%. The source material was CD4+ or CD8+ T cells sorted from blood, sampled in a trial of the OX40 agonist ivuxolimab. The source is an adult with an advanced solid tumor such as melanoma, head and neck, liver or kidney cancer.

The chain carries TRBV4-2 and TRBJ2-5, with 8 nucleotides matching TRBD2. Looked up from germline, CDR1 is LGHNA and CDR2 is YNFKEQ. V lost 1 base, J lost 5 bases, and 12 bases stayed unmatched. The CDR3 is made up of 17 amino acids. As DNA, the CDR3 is TGTGCCAGCAGCCAAGTCATCGGCGGGGGGTCGTCGGAGACCCAGTACTTC. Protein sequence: CASSQVIGGGSSETQYF.

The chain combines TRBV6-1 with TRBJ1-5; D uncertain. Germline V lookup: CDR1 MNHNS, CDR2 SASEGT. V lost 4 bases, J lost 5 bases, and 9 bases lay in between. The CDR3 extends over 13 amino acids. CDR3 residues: CASSGRADQPQHF. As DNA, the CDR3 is TGTGCCAGCAGTGGGAGGGCCGATCAGCCCCAGCATTTT.

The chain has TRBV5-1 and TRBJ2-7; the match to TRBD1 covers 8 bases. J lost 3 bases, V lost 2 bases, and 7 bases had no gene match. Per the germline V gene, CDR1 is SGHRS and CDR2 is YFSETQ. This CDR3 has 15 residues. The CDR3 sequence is CASSFGQGPNYEQYF. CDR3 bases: TGCGCCAGCAGCTTCGGACAGGGACCAAACTACGAGCAGTACTTC.

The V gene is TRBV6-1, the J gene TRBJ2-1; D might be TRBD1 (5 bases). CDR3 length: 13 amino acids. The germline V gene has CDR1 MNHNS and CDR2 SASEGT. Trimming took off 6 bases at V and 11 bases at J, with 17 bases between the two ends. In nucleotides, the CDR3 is TGTGCCAGCAGCCTTCCTTCTCGACAGCAGCAGTTCTTC. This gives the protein CASSLPSRQQQFF.

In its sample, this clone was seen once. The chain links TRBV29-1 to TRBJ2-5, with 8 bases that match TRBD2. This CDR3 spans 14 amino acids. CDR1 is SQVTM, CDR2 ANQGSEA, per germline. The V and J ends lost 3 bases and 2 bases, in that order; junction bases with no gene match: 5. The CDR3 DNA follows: TGCAGCGTTGATTTTAGCGGGGAACAAGAGACCCAGTACTTC. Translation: CSVDFSGEQETQYF.

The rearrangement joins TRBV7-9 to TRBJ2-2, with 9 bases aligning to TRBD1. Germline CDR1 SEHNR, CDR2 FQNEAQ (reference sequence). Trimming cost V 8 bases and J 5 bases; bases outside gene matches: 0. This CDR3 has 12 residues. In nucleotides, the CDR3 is TGTGCCAGCGGACAGGGGACCGGGGAGCTGTTTTTT. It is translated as CASGQGTGELFF.

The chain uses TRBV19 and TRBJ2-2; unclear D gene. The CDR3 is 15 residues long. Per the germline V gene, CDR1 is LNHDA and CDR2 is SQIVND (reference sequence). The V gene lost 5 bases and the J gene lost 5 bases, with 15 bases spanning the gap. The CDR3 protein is CASSFRTAQTGELFF. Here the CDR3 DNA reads TGTGCCAGTAGTTTCCGTACCGCGCAAACCGGGGAGCTGTTTTTT.

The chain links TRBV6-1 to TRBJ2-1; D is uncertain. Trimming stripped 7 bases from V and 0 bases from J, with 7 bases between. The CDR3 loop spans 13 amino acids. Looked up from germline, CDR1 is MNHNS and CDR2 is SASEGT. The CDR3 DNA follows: TGTGCCAGCACCCTGGGCTCCTACAATGAGCAGTTCTTC. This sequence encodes CASTLGSYNEQFF.

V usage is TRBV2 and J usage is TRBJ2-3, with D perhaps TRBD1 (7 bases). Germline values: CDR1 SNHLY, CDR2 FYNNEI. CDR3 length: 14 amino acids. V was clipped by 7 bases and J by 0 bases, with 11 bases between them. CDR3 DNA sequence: TGTGCCAGCACGGGGGACAGAAGCACAGATACGCAGTATTTT. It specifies CASTGDRSTDTQYF.

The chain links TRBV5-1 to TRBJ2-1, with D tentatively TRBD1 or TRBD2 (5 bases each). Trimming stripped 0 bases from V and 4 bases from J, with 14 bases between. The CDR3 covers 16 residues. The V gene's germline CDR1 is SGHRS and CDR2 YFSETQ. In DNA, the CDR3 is TGCGCCAGCAGCTTGGGTGGTAGTGGGGGATACAATGAGCAGTTCTTC. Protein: CASSLGGSGGYNEQFF.

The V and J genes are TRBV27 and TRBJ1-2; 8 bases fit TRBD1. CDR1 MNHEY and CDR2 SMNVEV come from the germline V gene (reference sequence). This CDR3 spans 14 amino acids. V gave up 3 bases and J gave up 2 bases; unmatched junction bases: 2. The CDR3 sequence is CASSFGQGNYGYTF. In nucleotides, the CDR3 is TGTGCCAGCAGTTTTGGACAGGGAAACTATGGCTACACCTTC.

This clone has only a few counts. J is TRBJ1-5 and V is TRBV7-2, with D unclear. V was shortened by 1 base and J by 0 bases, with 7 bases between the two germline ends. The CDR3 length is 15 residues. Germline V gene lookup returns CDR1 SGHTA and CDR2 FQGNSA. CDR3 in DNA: TGTGCCAGCAGCTTAGAGGCAGGTAGCAATCAGCCCCAGCATTTT. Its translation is CASSLEAGSNQPQHF.

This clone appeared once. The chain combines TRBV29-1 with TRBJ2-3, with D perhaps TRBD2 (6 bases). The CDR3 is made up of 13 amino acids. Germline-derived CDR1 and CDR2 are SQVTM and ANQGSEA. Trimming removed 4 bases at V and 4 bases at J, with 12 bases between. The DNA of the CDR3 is TGCAGCGTTGTGGAGGGCGGGGCAGATACGCAGTATTTT. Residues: CSVVEGGADTQYF.

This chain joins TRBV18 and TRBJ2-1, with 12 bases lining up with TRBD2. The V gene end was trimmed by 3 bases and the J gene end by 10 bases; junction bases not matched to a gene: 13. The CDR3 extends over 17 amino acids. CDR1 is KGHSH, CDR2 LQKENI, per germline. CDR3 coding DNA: TGTGCCAGCTCACCTCGACTAGCGGGGGCCACTTCGCGGGAGCAGTTCTTC. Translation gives CASSPRLAGATSREQFF.

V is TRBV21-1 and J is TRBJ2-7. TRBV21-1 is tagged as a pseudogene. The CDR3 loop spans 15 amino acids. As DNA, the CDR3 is TGTGCCAGCAGCAAAAGGTTTCTCAATGGGTACGAGCAGTACTTC. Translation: CASSKRFLNGYEQYF.

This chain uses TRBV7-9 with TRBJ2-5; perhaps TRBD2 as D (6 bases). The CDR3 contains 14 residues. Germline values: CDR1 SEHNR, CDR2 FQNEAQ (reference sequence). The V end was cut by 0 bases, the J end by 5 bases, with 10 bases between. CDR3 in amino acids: CASSLAREEETQYF. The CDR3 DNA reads TGTGCCAGCAGCTTAGCCAGGGAGGAGGAGACCCAGTACTTC.

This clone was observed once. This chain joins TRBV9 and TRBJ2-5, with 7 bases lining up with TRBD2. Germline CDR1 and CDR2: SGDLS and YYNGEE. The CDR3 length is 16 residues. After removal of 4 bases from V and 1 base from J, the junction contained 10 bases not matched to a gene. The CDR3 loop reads CASSSFSGGVQETQYF. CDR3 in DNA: TGTGCCAGCAGCTCCTTCAGTGGGGGGGTCCAAGAGACCCAGTACTTC.

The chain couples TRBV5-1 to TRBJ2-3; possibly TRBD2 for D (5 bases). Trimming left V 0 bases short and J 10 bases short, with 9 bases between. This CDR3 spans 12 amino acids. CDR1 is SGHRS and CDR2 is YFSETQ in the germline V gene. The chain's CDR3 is CASSLAGSAQYF. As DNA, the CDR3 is TGCGCCAGCAGCTTGGCGGGGTCGGCGCAGTATTTT.

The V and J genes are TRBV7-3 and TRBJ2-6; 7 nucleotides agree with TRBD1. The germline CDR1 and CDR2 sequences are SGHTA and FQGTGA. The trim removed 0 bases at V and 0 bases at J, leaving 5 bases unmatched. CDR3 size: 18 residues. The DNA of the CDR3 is TGTGCCAGCAGCTTAACCGGGACAGCAAACTCTGGGGCCAACGTCCTGACTTTC. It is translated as CASSLTGTANSGANVLTF. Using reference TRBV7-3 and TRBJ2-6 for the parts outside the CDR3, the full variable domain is GAGVSQTPSNKVTEKGKYVELRCDPISGHTALYWYRQSLGQGPEFLIYFQGTGAADDSGLPNDRFFAVRPEGSVSTLKIQRTERGDSAVYLCASSLTGTANSGANVLTFGAGSRLTVL.

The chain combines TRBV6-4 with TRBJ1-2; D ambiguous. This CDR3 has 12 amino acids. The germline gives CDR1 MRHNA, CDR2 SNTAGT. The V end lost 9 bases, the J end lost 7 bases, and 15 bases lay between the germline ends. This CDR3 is CASRGGSGGYTF. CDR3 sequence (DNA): TGTGCCAGTCGAGGAGGCTCAGGTGGCTACACCTTC.

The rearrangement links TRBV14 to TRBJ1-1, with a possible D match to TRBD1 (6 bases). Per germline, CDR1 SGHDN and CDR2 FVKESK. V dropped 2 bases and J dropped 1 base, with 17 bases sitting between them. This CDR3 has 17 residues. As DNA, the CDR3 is TGTGCCAGCAGCCAAACTTCTTTTAGGGGGGGGAACACTGAAGCTTTCTTT. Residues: CASSQTSFRGGNTEAFF.

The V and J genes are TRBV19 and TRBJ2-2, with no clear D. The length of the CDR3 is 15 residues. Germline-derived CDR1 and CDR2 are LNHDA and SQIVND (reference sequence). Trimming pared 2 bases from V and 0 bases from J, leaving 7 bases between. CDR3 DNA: TGTGCCAGTAGTATAAGTCCGACGAACACCGGGGAGCTGTTTTTT. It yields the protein CASSISPTNTGELFF.

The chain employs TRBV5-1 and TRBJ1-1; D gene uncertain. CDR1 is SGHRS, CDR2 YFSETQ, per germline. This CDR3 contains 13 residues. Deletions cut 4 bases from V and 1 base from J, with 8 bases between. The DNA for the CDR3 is TGCGCCAGCAGCCGTTCGGGGAACACTGAAGCTTTCTTT. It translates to CASSRSGNTEAFF.

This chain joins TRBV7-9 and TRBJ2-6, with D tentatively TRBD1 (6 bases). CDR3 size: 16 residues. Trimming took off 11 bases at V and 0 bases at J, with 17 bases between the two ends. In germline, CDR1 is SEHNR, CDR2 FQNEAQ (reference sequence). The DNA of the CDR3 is TGTGCCTGCGGACAGATTGGTCTCTCTGGGGCCAACGTCCTGACTTTC. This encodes CACGQIGLSGANVLTF.

CDR3 amino acids: CASSSSGLSTEAFF. The CDR3 region has the DNA TGTGCCAGTAGTTCATCTGGGTTGAGTACTGAAGCTTTCTTT. The chain employs TRBV19 and TRBJ1-1; D remains ambiguous. V lost 5 bases and J lost 5, with 15 bases in between. Looked up from germline, CDR1 is LNHDA and CDR2 is SQIVND (reference sequence). The CDR3 consists of 14 residues.

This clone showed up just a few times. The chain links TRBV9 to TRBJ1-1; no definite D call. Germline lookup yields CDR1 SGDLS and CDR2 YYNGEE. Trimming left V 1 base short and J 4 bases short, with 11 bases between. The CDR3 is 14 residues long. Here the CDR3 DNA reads TGTGCCAGCAGCGTATCGGGTGGGAGCACTGAAGCTTTCTTT. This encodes CASSVSGGSTEAFF.

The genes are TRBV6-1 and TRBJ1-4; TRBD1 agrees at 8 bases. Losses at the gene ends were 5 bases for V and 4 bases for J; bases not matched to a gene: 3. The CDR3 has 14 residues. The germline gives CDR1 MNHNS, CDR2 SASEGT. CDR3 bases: TGTGCCAGCAGTACAGACAGGGGTAATGAAAAACTGTTTTTT. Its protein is CASSTDRGNEKLFF.

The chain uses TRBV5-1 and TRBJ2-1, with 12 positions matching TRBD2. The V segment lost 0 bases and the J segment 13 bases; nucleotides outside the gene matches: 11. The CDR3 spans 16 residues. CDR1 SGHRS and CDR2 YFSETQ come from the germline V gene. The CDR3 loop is CASSLGLAGGRPFQFF. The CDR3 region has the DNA TGCGCCAGCAGCTTGGGGCTAGCGGGGGGGCGTCCCTTCCAGTTCTTC.

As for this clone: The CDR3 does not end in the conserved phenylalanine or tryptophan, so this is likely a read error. DNA of the CDR3: TGTGCCAGCAGCCCCGGGGGAATTAACTCACCCCTCCACCTT. Amino acids: CASSPGGINSPLHL. The chain links TRBV7-9 to TRBJ1-6; weak D call: TRBD1 (5 bases). The CDR3 is 14 residues long. Germline assignment: CDR1 SEHNR and CDR2 FQNEAQ (reference sequence). Trimming stripped 5 bases from V and 10 bases from J, with 15 bases between.

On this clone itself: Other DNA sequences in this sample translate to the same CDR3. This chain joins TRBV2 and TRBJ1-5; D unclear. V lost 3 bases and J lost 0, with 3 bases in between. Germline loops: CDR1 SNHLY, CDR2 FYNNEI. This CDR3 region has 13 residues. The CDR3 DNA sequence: TGTGCCAGCAGTGACTATAGCAATCAGCCCCAGCATTTT. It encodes CASSDYSNQPQHF. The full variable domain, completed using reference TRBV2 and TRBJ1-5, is EPEVTQTPSHQVTQMGQEVILRCVPISNHLYFYWYRQILGQKVEFLVSFYNNEISEKSEIFDDQFSVERPDGSNFTLKIRSTKLEDSAMYFCASSDYSNQPQHFGDGTRLSIL.

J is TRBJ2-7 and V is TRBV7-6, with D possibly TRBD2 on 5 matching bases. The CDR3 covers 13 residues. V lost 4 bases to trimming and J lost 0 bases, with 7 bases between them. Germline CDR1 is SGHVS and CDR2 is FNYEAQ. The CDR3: CASSSGVSYEQYF. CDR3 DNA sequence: TGTGCCAGCAGCTCCGGGGTCTCCTACGAGCAGTACTTC.

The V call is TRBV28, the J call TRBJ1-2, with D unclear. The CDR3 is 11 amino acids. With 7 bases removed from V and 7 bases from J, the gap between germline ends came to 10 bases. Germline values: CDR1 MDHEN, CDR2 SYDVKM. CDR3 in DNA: TGTGCCAGCACAGATCGTACTGGCTACACCTTC. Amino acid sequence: CASTDRTGYTF.